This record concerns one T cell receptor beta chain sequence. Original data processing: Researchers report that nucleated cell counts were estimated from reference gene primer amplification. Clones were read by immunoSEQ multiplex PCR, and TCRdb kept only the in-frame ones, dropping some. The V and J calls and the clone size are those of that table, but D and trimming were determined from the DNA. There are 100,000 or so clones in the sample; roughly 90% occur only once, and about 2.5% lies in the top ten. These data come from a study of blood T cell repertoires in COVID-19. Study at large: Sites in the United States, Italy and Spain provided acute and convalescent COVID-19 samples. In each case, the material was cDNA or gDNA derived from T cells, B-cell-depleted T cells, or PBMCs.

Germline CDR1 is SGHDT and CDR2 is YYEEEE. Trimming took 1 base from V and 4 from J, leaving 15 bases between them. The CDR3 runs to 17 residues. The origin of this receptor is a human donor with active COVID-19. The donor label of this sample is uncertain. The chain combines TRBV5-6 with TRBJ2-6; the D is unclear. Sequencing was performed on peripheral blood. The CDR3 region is CASSLMETRRGANVLTF. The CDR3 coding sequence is TGTGCCAGCAGCTTGATGGAGACCCGCCGGGGGGCCAACGTCCTGACTTTC.